Listed below are T cell receptor beta chains from one sample, sequenced in a study of T cell changes during pregnancy in multiple sclerosis. Sequenced by immunoSEQ multiplex PCR; TCRdb stores in-frame clones only, minus some. The sample yields some 27,000 clones, approximately 88% seen once. This material consisted of CD8+ T cells from peripheral blood mononuclear cells, taken before pregnancy. The receptors here all came from a female donor with multiple sclerosis, enrolled in a pregnancy study. Both conserved end residues are part of each CDR3. A D gene is named only where the DNA matches it firmly. Some rows mark clone size as missing; the rest say once, few, many or name a class of expanded clone.

>-|TRBD1|TRBJ2-2|TRBV9
TGTGCCAGCAGCGTAACAGGGGGCCCGAACACCGGGGAGCTGTTTTTT
CASSVTGGPNTGELFF
>-|-|TRBJ2-1|TRBV7-6
TGTGCCAGCAGCTTACGGGTAAACTCCTACAATGAGCAGTTCTTC
CASSLRVNSYNEQFF
>-|TRBD1|TRBJ1-5|TRBV5-4
TGTGCCAGCAGCCCGGACAGGGGGGTGCAGCCCCAGCATTTT
CASSPDRGVQPQHF
>-|TRBD2|TRBJ2-1|TRBV9
TGTGCCAGCAGCCGAGCGGGGGGGCACTACAATGAGCAGTTCTTC
CASSRAGGHYNEQFF
>-|-|TRBJ2-1|TRBV2
TGTGCCAGCTCAGGCGTCGATTACAATGAGCAGTTCTTC
CASSGVDYNEQFF
>-|TRBD1|TRBJ1-2|TRBV5-1
TGCGCCAGCAGCTTGTTTGGAGGGGGCGGAGAGTATGGCTACACCTTC
CASSLFGGGGEYGYTF
>-|-|TRBJ1-6|TRBV5-6
TGTGCCAGCAGCCTGGGATCGGGGTATAATTCACCCCTCCACTTT
CASSLGSGYNSPLHF
>-|TRBD2|TRBJ2-3|TRBV10-3
TGTGCCATCAGTCCGACTAGCGGGGGCCGCACAGATACGCAGTATTTT
CAISPTSGGRTDTQYF
>few|-|TRBJ2-7|TRBV7-3
TGTGCCAGCAGCTTAAGAGGTTCAGGGCCAACCTACGAGCAGTACTTC
CASSLRGSGPTYEQYF
>-|TRBD1|TRBJ1-2|TRBV7-9
TGTGCCAGCAGCTTAAGGGACAGGGAAGAGATCGCCTATGGCTACACCTTC
CASSLRDREEIAYGYTF
>-|-|TRBJ1-1|TRBV18
TGTGCCAGCTCACCAGAGACAGGAGTAAGTCAAGCTTTCTTT
CASSPETGVSQAFF
>-|-|TRBJ2-7|TRBV5-1
TGCGCCAGCAGCTCCGGGTCCCCTCGCGAGCAGTACTTC
CASSSGSPREQYF
>once|TRBD2|TRBJ2-3|TRBV6-4
TGTGCCAGCCGCCAGGGCGGGGGAACCACAGATACGCAGTATTTT
CASRQGGGTTDTQYF
>once|TRBD2|TRBJ2-6|TRBV9
TGTGCCAGCAGCACCCCTGGATGGGCGACTAGCGGGTCTGGGGCCAACGTCCTGACTTTC
CASSTPGWATSGSGANVLTF
>few|TRBD1|TRBJ1-5|TRBV5-1
TGCGCCAGCAGCTTAGAAGGGGGCATTCAGCCCCAGCATTTT
CASSLEGGIQPQHF
>-|-|TRBJ1-3|TRBV4-1
TGCGCCAGCAGCCAAGTAAGCGGAAACACCATATATTTT
CASSQVSGNTIYF
>-|-|TRBJ1-2|TRBV19
TGTGCCAGTAGTATAGATCTGCGGGGGGCGAGCTATGGCTACACCTTC
CASSIDLRGASYGYTF
>-|-|TRBJ1-5|TRBV28
TGTGCCAGCAGTTTAGGCAGGGACAATCAGCCCCAGCATTTT
CASSLGRDNQPQHF
>-|-|TRBJ1-2|TRBV2
TGTGCCAGCGGAGCAGAACGGTTCTATGGCTACACCTTC
CASGAERFYGYTF
>-|TRBD1|TRBJ1-5|TRBV7-9
TGTGCCAGCAGCTTAGAATTTGGGACAGGCGTAAATCAGCCCCAGCATTTT
CASSLEFGTGVNQPQHF
>once|-|TRBJ1-5|TRBV5-8
TGTGCCAGTTCGGGGGGCTATCAGCCCCAGCATTTT
CASSGGYQPQHF
>-|TRBD2|TRBJ2-2|TRBV6-5
TGTGCCAGCAGTAGCGGGGGGGCTCACACCGGGGAGCTGTTTTTT
CASSSGGAHTGELFF
>-|-|TRBJ2-2|TRBV4-1
TGCGCCAGCAGGGGGCGAGGGGGCGGGGAGCTGTTTTTT
CASRGRGGGELFF
>-|TRBD1|TRBJ2-3|TRBV9
TGTGCCAGCAGCCCAGGGGGAGACACAGATACGCAGTATTTT
CASSPGGDTDTQYF
>medium-sized|-|TRBJ2-7|TRBV28
TGTGCCAGCAGTCCGAGTGATAGGGGCACCCCCTACGAGCAGTACTTC
CASSPSDRGTPYEQYF
>-|-|TRBJ1-1|TRBV19
TGTGCCTCCGGACAGACGGAAGCTTTCTTT
CASGQTEAFF
>-|-|TRBJ2-2|TRBV4-3
TGCGCCAGCAGCCACCCTACAGGGCCCAACACCGGGGAGCTGTTTTTT
CASSHPTGPNTGELFF
>-|-|TRBJ2-7|TRBV5-6
TGTGCCAGCAGCTACGACAGGTCCTACGAGCAGTACTTC
CASSYDRSYEQYF
>-|TRBD1|TRBJ1-5|TRBV30
TGTGCCTGGACGGACAGGGGTAACAATCAGCCCCAGCATTTT
CAWTDRGNNQPQHF